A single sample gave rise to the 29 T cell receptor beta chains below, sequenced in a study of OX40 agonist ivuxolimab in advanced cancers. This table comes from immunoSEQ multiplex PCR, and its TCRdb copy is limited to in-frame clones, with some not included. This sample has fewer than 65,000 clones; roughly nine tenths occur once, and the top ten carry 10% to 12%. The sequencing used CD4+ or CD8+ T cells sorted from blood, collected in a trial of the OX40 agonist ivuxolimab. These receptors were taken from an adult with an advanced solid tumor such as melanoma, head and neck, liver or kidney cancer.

CDR3 protein: CASSPRSSYEQYF. The DNA for the CDR3 is TGTGCCAGCTCACCAAGATCGAGCTACGAGCAGTACTTC. The chain carries TRBV18 and TRBJ2-7; D not certain. This CDR3 is built from 13 residues. The germline V gene has CDR1 KGHSH and CDR2 LQKENI. Trimming pared 2 bases from V and 3 bases from J, leaving 8 bases between.

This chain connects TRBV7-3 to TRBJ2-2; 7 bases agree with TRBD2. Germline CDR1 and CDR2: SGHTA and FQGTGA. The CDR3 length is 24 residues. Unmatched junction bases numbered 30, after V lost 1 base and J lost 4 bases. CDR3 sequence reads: CASSLKRRLGPKRFPGTTTGELFF. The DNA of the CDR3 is TGTGCCAGCAGCTTAAAGCGCCGCCTGGGACCCAAAAGGTTTCCCGGGACTACCACCGGGGAGCTGTTTTTT.

The CDR3 loop reads CASRVYNSPLHF. CDR3 coding DNA: TGTGCCAGTAGGGTTTATAATTCACCCCTCCACTTT. The V gene is TRBV19, the J gene TRBJ1-6, with unresolved D. Germline values: CDR1 LNHDA, CDR2 SQIVND (reference sequence). Trimming left V 6 bases short and J 4 bases short, with 4 bases between. This CDR3 has 12 residues.

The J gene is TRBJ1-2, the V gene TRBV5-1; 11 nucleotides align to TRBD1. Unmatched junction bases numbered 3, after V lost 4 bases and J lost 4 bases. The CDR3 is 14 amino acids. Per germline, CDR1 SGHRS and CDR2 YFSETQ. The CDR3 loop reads CASSTGTGGYGYTF. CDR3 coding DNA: TGCGCCAGCAGCACCGGGACAGGGGGCTATGGCTACACCTTC. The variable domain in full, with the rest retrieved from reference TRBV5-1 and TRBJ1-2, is KAGVTQTPRYLIKTRGQQVTLSCSPISGHRSVSWYQQTPGQGLQFLFEYFSETQRNKGNFPGRFSGRQFSNSRSEMNVSTLELGDSALYLCASSTGTGGYGYTFGSGTRLTVV.

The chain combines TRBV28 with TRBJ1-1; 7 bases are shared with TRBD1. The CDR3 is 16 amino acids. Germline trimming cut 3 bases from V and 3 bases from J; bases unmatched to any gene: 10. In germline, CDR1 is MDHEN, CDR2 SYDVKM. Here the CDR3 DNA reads TGTGCCAGCAGTTTCCCAACAGGGGCCGGGGACACTGAAGCTTTCTTT. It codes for CASSFPTGAGDTEAFF.

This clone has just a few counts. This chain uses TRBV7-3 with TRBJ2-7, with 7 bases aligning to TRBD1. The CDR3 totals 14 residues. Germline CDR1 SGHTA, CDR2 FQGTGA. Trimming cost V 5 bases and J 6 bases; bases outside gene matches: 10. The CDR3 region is CASSPRDSGPEQYF. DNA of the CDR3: TGTGCCAGCAGCCCCCGGGACAGTGGACCCGAGCAGTACTTC.

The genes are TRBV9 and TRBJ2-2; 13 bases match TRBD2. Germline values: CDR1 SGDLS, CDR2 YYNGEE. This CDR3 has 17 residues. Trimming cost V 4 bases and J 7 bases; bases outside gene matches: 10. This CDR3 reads CASSPRTSGSRIGELFF. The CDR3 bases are TGTGCCAGCAGCCCCCGGACTAGCGGGAGCCGTATCGGGGAGCTGTTTTTT.

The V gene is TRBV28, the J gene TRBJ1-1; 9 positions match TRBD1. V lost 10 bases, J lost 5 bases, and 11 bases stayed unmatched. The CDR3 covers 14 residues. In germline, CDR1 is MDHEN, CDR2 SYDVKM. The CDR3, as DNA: TGTGCCATCCAAGGGTGGACAGGGGATACTGAAGCTTTCTTT. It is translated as CAIQGWTGDTEAFF.

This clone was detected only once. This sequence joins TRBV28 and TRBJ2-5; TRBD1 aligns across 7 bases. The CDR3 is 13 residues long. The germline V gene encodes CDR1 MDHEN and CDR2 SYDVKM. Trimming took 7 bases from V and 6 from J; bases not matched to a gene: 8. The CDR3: CASIRGQEKTQYF. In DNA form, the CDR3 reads TGTGCCAGCATCCGCGGACAGGAAAAGACCCAGTACTTC. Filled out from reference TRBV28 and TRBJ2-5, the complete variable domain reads DVKVTQSSRYLVKRTGEKVFLECVQDMDHENMFWYRQDPGLGLRLIYFSYDVKMKEKGDIPEGYSVSREKKERFSLILESASTNQTSMYLCASIRGQEKTQYFGPGTRLLVL.

CDR3 sequence (DNA): TGTGCCAGCAGCTACTTAGCGGGAGGACGGGCAGATACGCAGTATTTT. Translating gives CASSYLAGGRADTQYF. The chain carries TRBV11-2 and TRBJ2-3; 10 bases are a match to TRBD2. Germline CDR1 is SGHAT and CDR2 is FQNNGV. This CDR3 has 16 residues. The ends lost 4 bases at V and 4 bases at J; junction bases unmatched: 8.

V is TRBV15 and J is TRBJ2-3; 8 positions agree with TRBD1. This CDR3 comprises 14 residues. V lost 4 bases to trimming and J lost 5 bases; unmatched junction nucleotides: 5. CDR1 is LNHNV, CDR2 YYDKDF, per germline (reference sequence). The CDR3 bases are TGTGCCACCAGCACGGACAGGGTAATAGATACGCAGTATTTT. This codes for CATSTDRVIDTQYF.

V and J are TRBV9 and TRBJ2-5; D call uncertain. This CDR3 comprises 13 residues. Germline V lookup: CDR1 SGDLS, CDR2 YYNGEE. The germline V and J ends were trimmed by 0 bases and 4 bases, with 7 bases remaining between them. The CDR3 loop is CASSVDKLETQYF. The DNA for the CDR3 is TGTGCCAGCAGCGTAGATAAGTTAGAGACCCAGTACTTC.

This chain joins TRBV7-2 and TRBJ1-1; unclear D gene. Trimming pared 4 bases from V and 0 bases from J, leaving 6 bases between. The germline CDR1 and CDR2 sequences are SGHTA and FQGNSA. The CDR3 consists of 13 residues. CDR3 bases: TGTGCCAGCAGCTGGGATGTGAACACTGAAGCTTTCTTT. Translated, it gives CASSWDVNTEAFF.

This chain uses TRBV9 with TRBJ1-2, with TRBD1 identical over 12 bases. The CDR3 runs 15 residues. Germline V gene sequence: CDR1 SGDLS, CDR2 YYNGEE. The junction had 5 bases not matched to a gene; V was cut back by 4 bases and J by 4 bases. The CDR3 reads CASSPSGQGAYGYTF. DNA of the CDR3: TGTGCCAGCAGCCCTTCGGGACAGGGGGCCTATGGCTACACCTTC.

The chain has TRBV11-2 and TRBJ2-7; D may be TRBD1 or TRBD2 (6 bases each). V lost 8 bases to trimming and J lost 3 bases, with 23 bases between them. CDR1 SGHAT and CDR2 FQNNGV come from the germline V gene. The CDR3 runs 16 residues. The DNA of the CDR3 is TGTGCCAGCTCCCCTGTGAGGGGGGCGGGTAACTACGAGCAGTACTTC. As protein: CASSPVRGAGNYEQYF.

This chain's CDR3 is CASSTQPGRSTDTQYF. The DNA of the CDR3 is TGCGCCAGCAGCACTCAACCGGGACGGTCCACAGATACGCAGTATTTT. V and J are TRBV5-1 and TRBJ2-3; possibly TRBD1 or TRBD2 for D (5 bases each). The CDR3 is 16 residues long. V lost 4 bases and J 2 bases, leaving 17 bases between the germline ends. Per the germline V gene, CDR1 is SGHRS and CDR2 is YFSETQ.

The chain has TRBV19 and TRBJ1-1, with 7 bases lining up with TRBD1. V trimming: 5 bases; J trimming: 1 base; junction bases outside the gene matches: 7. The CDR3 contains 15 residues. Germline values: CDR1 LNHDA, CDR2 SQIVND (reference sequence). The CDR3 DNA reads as TGTGCCAGTAGTCTCGGGACAGACTGGAACACTGAAGCTTTCTTT. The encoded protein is CASSLGTDWNTEAFF.

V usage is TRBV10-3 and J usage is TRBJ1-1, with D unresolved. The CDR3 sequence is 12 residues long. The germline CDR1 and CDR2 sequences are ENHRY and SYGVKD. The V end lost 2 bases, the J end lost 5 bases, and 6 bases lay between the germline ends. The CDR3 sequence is CAISESGTEAFF. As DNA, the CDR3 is TGTGCCATCAGTGAGAGCGGGACTGAAGCTTTCTTT.

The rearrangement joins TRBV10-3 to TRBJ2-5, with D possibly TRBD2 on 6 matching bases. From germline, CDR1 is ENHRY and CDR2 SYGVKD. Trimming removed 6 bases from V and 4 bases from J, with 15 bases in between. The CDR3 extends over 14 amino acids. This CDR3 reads CAISRTDGGETQYF. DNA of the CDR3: TGTGCCATCAGCAGGACGGACGGGGGAGAGACCCAGTACTTC.

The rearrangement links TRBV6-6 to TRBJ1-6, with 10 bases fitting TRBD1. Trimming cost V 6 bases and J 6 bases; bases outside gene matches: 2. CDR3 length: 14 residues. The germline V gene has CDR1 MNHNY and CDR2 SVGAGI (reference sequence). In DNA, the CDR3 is TGTGCCAGCAGACGGGACAGGGGTAATTCACCCCTCCACTTT. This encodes CASRRDRGNSPLHF.

The CDR3 DNA reads TGTGCCAGCAGCTCCGGGACAGGGTCTTCGTACAATGAGCAGTTCTTC. It translates to CASSSGTGSSYNEQFF. The chain links TRBV11-3 to TRBJ2-1; 9 positions match TRBD1. The CDR3 extends over 16 amino acids. Trimming removed 4 bases from V and 4 bases from J; junction bases left unmatched: 8. Germline-derived CDR1 and CDR2 are SGHNT and YENEEA.

As DNA, the CDR3 is TGTGCCAGCAGTAGGGACAGTTCTAATGAAAAACTGTTTTTT. This encodes CASSRDSSNEKLFF. The rearrangement links TRBV6-5 to TRBJ1-4, with TRBD1 identical over 7 bases. Germline V gene data show CDR1 as MNHEY and CDR2 as SVGAGI. The junction had 3 bases not matched to a gene; V was cut back by 5 bases and J by 3 bases. The CDR3 spans 14 residues.

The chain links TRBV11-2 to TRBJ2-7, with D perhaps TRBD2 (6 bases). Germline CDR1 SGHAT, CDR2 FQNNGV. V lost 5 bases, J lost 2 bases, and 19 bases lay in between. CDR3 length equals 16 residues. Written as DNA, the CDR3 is TGTGCCAGCAGCCGCCGTGGCGGGGCCAAGACCTACGAGCAGTACTTC. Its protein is CASSRRGGAKTYEQYF.

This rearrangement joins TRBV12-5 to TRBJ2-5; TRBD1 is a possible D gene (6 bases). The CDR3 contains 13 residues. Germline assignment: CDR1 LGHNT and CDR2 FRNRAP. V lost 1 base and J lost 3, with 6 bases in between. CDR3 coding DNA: TGTGCTAGTGGTTTGGACAGGGAAGAGACCCAGTACTTC. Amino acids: CASGLDREETQYF.

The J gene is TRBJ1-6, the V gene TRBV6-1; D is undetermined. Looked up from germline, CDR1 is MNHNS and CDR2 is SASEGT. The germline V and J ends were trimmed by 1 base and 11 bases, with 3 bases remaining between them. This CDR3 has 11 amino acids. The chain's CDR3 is CASSEEPPLHF. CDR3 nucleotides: TGTGCCAGCAGTGAAGAGCCACCCCTCCACTTT.

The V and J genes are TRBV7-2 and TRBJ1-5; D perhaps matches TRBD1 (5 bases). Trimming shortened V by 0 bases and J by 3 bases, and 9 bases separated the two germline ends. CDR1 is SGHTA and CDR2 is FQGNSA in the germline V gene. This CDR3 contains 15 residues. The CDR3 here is CASSLATGPNQPQHF. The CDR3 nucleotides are TGTGCCAGCAGCTTAGCTACAGGTCCCAATCAGCCCCAGCATTTT.

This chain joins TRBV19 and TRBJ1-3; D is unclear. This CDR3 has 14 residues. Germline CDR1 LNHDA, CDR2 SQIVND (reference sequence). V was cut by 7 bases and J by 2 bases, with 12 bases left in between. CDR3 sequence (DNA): TGTGCCAGTAAGAGGCCAGCCGCTGGAAACACCATATATTTT. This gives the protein CASKRPAAGNTIYF.

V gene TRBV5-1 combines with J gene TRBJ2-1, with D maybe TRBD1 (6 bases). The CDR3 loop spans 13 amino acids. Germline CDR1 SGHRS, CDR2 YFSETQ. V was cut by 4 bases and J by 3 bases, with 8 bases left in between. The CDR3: CASSADSYNEQFF. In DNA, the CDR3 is TGCGCCAGCAGCGCGGACAGCTACAATGAGCAGTTCTTC.

The CDR3 DNA sequence: TGCGCCAGCAGCTTGGGAGCAGGTCTGGGGGACGAGCAGTACTTC. Its protein product is CASSLGAGLGDEQYF. V gene TRBV5-1 combines with J gene TRBJ2-7, with D perhaps matching TRBD1 or TRBD2 (5 bases each). CDR3 size: 15 residues. V lost 0 bases and J lost 5, with 15 bases in between. Germline values: CDR1 SGHRS, CDR2 YFSETQ. Looking up the rest from reference TRBV5-1 and TRBJ2-7 gives the full variable domain: KAGVTQTPRYLIKTRGQQVTLSCSPISGHRSVSWYQQTPGQGLQFLFEYFSETQRNKGNFPGRFSGRQFSNSRSEMNVSTLELGDSALYLCASSLGAGLGDEQYFGPGTRLTVT.